These 3 T cell receptor beta chains came from one sample sequenced in a study of shared clonotypes between healthy human individuals (dated by TCRdb to 2018 to 2021). The receptor library was made with the immunoSEQ multiplex PCR assay. As stored in TCRdb, this immuneACCESS dataset retains in-frame rearrangements with V and J assigned. A fraction of the clones does not appear; measured against another copy, unresolved V genes explain less than half of the discrepancy, and the remainder lacks a known reason. This sample lists nearly 2 million clones; approximately 94% were detected once. More than 0.9% of the sample goes to the ten largest clones. For the CD8 naive samples, CD45RO-negative cells were positively selected for CCR7, yielding a CD45RA+CCR7+ population from which TemRA cells were excluded. Sequenced input: naive CD8+ T cells sorted from blood. Read against the paper, the sample's cell subset or site label means: CD45RA+CCR7+. The receptors come from a man between 18 and 29 years old in good health.

The chain uses TRBV28 and TRBJ2-5; 12 positions match TRBD2. CDR1 MDHEN and CDR2 SYDVKM come from the germline V gene. The CDR3 has 16 residues. V shed 6 bases, J shed 2 bases, and the junction held 7 bases outside the gene matches. This chain's CDR3 is CASRELAGGPQETQYF. CDR3 DNA sequence: TGTGCCAGCAGGGAACTAGCGGGGGGCCCACAAGAGACCCAGTACTTC. The complete variable domain, with remaining parts taken from reference TRBV28 and TRBJ2-5, reads DVKVTQSSRYLVKRTGEKVFLECVQDMDHENMFWYRQDPGLGLRLIYFSYDVKMKEKGDIPEGYSVSREKKERFSLILESASTNQTSMYLCASRELAGGPQETQYFGPGTRLLVL.

In its sample, this clone was seen once. The chain employs TRBV5-1 and TRBJ2-2, with D maybe TRBD1 (5 bases). With 2 bases removed from V and 7 bases from J, the gap between germline ends came to 9 bases. CDR3 length: 13 residues. Germline loops: CDR1 SGHRS, CDR2 YFSETQ. The CDR3 DNA is TGCGCCAGCAGCTTCAGGGTGGACGGGGAGCTGTTTTTT. Translating it yields CASSFRVDGELFF.

The gene calls are TRBV9 and TRBJ2-3; TRBD2 matches at 14 bases. This CDR3 is 16 amino acids long. J was trimmed by 4 bases and V by 3 bases; bases with no gene match: 4. Germline V lookup: CDR1 SGDLS, CDR2 YYNGEE. The CDR3 DNA reads as TGTGCCAGCAGCGGGGGACTAGCGGGAGTGGCAGATACGCAGTATTTT. It translates to CASSGGLAGVADTQYF.